A single sample is the source of the 13 T cell receptor beta chains below, sequenced in a study of blood T cell repertoires in COVID-19. Some clones are missing from TCRdb's copy, which holds only in-frame ones; the method was immunoSEQ multiplex PCR. The repertoire holds around 110,000 clones, less than 85% seen once, with about 2.1% in the top ten. The sample comprised peripheral blood. The receptors here all came from a man aged 30 to 45 with acute or convalescent COVID-19.

In regard to this clone: One end of the junction does not line up with germline, which may come from a read error. This chain links TRBV6-5 with TRBJ1-2; TRBD1 might be the D (6 bases). Germline loops: CDR1 MNHEY, CDR2 SVGAGI. This CDR3 has 11 residues. CDR3: CASTAGGGYTF. As DNA, the CDR3 is TGTGCCAGCACCGCGGGGGGCGGCTATACCTTC.

The chain carries TRBV10-3 and TRBJ1-2, with a tentative D call TRBD1 (6 bases). CDR1 and CDR2 from the germline V gene are ENHRY and SYGVKD. The CDR3 loop spans 15 amino acids. V was shortened by 2 bases and J by 2 bases, with 12 bases between the two germline ends. The CDR3 region is CAISERGAINYGYTF. In nucleotides, the CDR3 is TGTGCCATCAGTGAGCGGGGGGCGATCAACTATGGCTACACCTTC.

The chain is built from TRBV6-5 and TRBJ1-1; 7 nucleotides line up with TRBD1. V gave up 8 bases and J gave up 3 bases; unmatched junction bases: 9. The CDR3 contains 14 residues. CDR1 MNHEY and CDR2 SVGAGI come from the germline V gene. The CDR3 DNA sequence: TGTGCCAGCCACACAGGGGCGGGTTACACTGAAGCTTTCTTT. It codes for CASHTGAGYTEAFF.

The chain employs TRBV5-1 and TRBJ2-1; 16 bases fit TRBD2. This CDR3 region has 17 residues. V was clipped by 3 bases and J by 8 bases; unmatched bases: 8. Germline loops: CDR1 SGHRS, CDR2 YFSETQ. Here the CDR3 DNA reads TGCGCCAGCAGCTCCGGAGGGGGGACTAGCGGGAGGGATGAGCAGTTCTTC. Amino acids: CASSSGGGTSGRDEQFF.

The chain has TRBV19 and TRBJ2-7, with 7 bases matching TRBD1. CDR1 and CDR2 from the germline V gene are LNHDA and SQIVND (reference sequence). The trim removed 3 bases at V and 5 bases at J, leaving 7 bases unmatched. The CDR3 has 14 amino acids. CDR3 DNA: TGTGCCAGTAGTATGGCCCAGGGGGTCCACGAGCAGTACTTC. Its protein product is CASSMAQGVHEQYF.

This chain joins TRBV7-9 and TRBJ2-3; the match to TRBD2 covers 11 bases. Germline V gene sequence: CDR1 SEHNR, CDR2 FQNEAQ (reference sequence). The V and J ends lost 2 bases and 5 bases, in that order; junction bases with no gene match: 3. The CDR3 has 15 residues. CDR3 sequence: CASSLNGLAGDTQYF. CDR3 DNA: TGTGCCAGCAGCTTAAATGGACTAGCGGGAGATACGCAGTATTTT.

V is TRBV5-4 and J is TRBJ1-4; 7 bases agree with TRBD1. CDR1 and CDR2 (germline): SGHNT, YYREEE (reference sequence). The V and J ends lost 4 bases and 4 bases, in that order; junction bases with no gene match: 7. The CDR3 totals 15 residues. CDR3 loop: CASSPRQGFNEKLFF. As DNA, the CDR3 is TGTGCCAGCAGCCCCCGACAGGGTTTTAATGAAAAACTGTTTTTT. Filled out from reference TRBV5-4 and TRBJ1-4, the complete variable domain reads ETGVTQSPTHLIKTRGQQVTLRCSSQSGHNTVSWYQQALGQGPQFIFQYYREEENGRGNFPPRFSGLQFPNYSSELNVNALELDDSALYLCASSPRQGFNEKLFFGSGTQLSVL.

This chain joins TRBV6-5 and TRBJ2-3; no reliable D call. Between the trimmed V and J ends, which lost 0 bases and 4 bases, there was a span of 8 bases. Germline V gene data show CDR1 as MNHEY and CDR2 as SVGAGI. This CDR3 contains 14 residues. The CDR3 DNA follows: TGTGCCAGCAGTTACTCGAGGCGGTCAGATACGCAGTATTTT. It translates to CASSYSRRSDTQYF.

This clone was picked up a small number of times. The V call is TRBV2, the J call TRBJ2-3, with TRBD2 matching 14 bases. This CDR3 is built from 14 residues. Trimming removed 7 bases from V and 4 bases from J; junction bases left unmatched: 1. The germline V gene has CDR1 SNHLY and CDR2 FYNNEI. The CDR3, as DNA: TGTGCCAGCACGACTAGCGGGGGGGCAGATACGCAGTATTTT. This encodes CASTTSGGADTQYF.

This chain connects TRBV19 to TRBJ2-2, with a tentative D call TRBD1 (6 bases). Trimming shortened V by 3 bases and J by 2 bases, and 10 bases separated the two germline ends. The CDR3 runs 15 residues. CDR1 and CDR2 (germline): LNHDA, SQIVND (reference sequence). The CDR3 bases are TGTGCCAGTAGTATTACCGGGACAAACACCGGGGAGCTGTTTTTT. This gives the protein CASSITGTNTGELFF. The whole variable domain, remainder taken from reference TRBV19 and TRBJ2-2, is DGGITQSPKYLFRKEGQNVTLSCEQNLNHDAMYWYRQDPGQGLRLIYYSQIVNDFQKGDIAEGYSVSREKKESFPLTVTSAQKNPTAFYLCASSITGTNTGELFFGEGSRLTVL.

The sample holds a few counts of this clone. This sequence joins TRBV12-3 or TRBV12-4 and TRBJ2-2, with 8 bases matching TRBD2. The J segment lost 8 bases and the V segment lost 5 bases, leaving 4 bases of the junction unmatched. CDR3 length equals 13 residues. In nucleotides, the CDR3 is TGTGCCAGCAGTCTCAGCGGGAGAGGGGAGCTGTTTTTT. As protein: CASSLSGRGELFF.

The rearrangement uses TRBV6-4 and TRBJ2-4; 8 bases agree with TRBD1. The germline V gene encodes CDR1 MRHNA and CDR2 SNTAGT. This CDR3 is 14 amino acids long. V was pared by 6 bases and J by 9 bases, with 10 bases of the junction left unmatched. The CDR3 nucleotides read TGTGCCAGCAGCATGCAGGGGGCAGAGGGCATTCAGTACTTC. This codes for CASSMQGAEGIQYF.

This clone occurred a few times. The chain is built from TRBV5-1 and TRBJ2-2, with 12 nucleotides matching TRBD2. The CDR3 contains 16 residues. V lost 4 bases, J lost 4 bases, and 5 bases stayed unmatched. Germline CDR1 SGHRS, CDR2 YFSETQ. CDR3: CASSLLAGGLTGELFF. The CDR3 bases are TGCGCCAGCAGCCTCCTAGCGGGAGGGCTCACCGGGGAGCTGTTTTTT.